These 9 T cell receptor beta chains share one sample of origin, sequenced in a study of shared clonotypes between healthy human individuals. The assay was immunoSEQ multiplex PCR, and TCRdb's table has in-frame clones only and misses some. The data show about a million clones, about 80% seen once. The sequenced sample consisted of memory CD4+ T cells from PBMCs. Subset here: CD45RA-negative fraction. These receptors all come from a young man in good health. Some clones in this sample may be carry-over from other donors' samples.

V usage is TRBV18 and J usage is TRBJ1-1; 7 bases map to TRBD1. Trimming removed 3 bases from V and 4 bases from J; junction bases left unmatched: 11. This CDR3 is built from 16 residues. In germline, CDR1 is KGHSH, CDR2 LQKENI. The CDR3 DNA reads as TGTGCCAGCTCACCGACCCCACGACAGGGCGGCACTGAAGCTTTCTTT. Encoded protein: CASSPTPRQGGTEAFF.

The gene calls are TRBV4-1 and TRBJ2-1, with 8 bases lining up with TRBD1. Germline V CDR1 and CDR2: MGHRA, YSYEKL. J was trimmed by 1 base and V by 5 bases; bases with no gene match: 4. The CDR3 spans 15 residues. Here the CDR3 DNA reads TGCGCCAGCAGCAATCAGGGGGCTTCCTACAATGAGCAGTTCTTC. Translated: CASSNQGASYNEQFF.

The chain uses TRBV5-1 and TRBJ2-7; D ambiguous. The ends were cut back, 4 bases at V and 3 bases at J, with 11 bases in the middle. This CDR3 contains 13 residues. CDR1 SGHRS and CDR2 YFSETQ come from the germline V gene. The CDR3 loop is CASSPAGFYEQYF. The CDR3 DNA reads TGCGCCAGCAGCCCGGCCGGTTTCTACGAGCAGTACTTC.

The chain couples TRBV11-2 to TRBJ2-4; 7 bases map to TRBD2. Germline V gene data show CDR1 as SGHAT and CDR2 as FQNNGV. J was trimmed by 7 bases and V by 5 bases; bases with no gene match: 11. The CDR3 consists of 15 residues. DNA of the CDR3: TGTGCCAGCAGCGGACTAAGGGAGGGAATCAACATTCAGTACTTC. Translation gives CASSGLREGINIQYF.

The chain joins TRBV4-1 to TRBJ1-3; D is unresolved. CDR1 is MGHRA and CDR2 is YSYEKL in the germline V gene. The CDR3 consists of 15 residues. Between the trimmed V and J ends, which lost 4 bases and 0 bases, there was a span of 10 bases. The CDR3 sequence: CASSPVPLSGNTIYF. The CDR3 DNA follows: TGCGCCAGCAGCCCGGTACCGCTCTCTGGAAACACCATATATTTT.

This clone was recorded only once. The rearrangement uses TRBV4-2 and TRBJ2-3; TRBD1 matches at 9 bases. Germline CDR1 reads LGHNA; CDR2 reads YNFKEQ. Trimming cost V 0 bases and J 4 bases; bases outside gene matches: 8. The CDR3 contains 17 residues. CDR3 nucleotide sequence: TGTGCCAGCAGCCAAGATCCTTGGGGACAGGGCTCAGATACGCAGTATTTT. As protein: CASSQDPWGQGSDTQYF.

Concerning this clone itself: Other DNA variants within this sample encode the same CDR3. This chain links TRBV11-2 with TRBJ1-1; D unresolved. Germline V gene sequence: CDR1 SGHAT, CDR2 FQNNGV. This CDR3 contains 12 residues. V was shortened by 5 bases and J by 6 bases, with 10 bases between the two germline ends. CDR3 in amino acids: CASSPRDSEAFF. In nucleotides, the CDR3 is TGTGCCAGCAGCCCTAGGGATTCTGAAGCTTTCTTT.

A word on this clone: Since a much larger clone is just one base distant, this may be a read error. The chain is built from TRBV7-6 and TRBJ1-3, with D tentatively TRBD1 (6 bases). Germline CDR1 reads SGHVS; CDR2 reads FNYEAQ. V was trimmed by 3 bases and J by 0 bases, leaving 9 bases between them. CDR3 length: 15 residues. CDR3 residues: CASSFGQLSGNTIYF. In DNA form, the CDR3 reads TGTGCCAGCAGCTTTGGACAGCTCTCTGGAAACACCATATATTTT.

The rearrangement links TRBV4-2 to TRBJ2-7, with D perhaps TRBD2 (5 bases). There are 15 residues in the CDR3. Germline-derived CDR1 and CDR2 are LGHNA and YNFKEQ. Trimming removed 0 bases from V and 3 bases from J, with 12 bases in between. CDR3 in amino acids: CASSQDLSGYYEQYF. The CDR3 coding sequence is TGTGCCAGCAGCCAAGATCTTTCGGGATACTACGAGCAGTACTTC.